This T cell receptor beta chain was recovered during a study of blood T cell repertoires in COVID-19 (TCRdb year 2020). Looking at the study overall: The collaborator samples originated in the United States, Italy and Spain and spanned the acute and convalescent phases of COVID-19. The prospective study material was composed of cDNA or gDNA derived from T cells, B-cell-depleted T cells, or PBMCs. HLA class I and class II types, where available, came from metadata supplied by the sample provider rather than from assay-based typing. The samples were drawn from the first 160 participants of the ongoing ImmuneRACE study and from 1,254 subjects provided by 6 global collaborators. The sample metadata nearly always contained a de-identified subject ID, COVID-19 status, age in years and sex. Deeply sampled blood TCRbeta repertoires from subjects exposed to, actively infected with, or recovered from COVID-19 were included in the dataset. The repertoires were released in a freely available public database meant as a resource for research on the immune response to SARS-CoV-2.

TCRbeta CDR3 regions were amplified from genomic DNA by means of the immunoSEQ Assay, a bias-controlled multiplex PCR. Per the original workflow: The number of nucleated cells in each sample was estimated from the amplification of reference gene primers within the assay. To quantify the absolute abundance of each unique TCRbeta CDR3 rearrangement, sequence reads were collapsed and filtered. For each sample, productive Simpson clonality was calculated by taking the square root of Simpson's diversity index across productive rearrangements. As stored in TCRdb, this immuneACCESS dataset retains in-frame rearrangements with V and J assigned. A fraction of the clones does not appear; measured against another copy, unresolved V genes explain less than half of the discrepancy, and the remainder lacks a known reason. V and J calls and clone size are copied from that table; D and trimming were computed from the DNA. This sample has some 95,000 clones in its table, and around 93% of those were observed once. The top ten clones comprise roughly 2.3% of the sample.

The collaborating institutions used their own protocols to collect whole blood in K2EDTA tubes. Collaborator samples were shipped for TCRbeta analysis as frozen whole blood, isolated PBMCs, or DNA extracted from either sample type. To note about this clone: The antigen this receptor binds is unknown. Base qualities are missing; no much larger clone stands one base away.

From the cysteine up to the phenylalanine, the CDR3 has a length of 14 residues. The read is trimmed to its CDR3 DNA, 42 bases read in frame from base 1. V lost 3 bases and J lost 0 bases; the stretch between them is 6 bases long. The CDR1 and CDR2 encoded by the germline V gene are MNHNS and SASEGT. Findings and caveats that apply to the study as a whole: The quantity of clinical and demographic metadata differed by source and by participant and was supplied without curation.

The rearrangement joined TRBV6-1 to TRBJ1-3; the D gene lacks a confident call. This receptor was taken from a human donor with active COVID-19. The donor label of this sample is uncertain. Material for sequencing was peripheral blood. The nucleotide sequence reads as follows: TGTGCCAGCAGTGACAAGAGCTCTGGAAACACCATATATTTT. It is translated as CASSDKSSGNTIYF.